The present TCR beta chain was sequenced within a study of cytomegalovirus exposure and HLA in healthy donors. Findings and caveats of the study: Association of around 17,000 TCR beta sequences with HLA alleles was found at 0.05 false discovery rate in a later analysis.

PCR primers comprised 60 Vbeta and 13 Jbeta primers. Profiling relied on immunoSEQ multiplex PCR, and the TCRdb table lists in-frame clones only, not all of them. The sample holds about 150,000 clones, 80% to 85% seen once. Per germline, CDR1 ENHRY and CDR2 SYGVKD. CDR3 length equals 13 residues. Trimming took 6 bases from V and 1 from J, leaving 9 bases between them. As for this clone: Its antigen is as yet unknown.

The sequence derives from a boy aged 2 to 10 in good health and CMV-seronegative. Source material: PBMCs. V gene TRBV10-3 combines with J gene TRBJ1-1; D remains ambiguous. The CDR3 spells CAIRTPGNTEAFF. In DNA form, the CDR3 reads TGTGCCATCAGAACTCCGGGGAACACTGAAGCTTTCTTT.